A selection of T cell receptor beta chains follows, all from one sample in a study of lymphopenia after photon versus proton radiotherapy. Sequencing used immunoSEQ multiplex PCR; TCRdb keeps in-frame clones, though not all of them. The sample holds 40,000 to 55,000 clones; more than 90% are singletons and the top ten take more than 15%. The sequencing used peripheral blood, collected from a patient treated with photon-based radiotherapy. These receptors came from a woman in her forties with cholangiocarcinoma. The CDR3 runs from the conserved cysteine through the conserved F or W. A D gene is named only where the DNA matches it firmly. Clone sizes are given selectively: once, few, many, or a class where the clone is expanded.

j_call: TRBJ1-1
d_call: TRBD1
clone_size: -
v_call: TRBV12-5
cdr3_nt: TGTGCTAGTGGGTGGGACAGGCTGAACACTGAAGCTTTCTTT
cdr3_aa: CASGWDRLNTEAFF

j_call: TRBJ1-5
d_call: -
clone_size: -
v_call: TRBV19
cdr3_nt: TGTGCCAGTTCAGGGAGAGGCAATCAGCCCCAGCATTTT
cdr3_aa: CASSGRGNQPQHF

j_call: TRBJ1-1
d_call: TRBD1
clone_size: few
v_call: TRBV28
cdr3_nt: TGTGCCAGCAGCAAGGACAGGTCACTGGGCACTGAAGCTTTCTTT
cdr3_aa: CASSKDRSLGTEAFF

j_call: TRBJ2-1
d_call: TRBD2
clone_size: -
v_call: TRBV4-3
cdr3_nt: TGCGCCAGCAGCCAAGAGAGGACTAGCGGGAGGAGTCGGTACAATGAGCAGTTCTTC
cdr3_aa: CASSQERTSGRSRYNEQFF

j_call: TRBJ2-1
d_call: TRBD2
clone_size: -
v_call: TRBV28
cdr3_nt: TGTGCCAGCACCCGTGGGGAGGGTGGGTACAATGAGCAGTTCTTC
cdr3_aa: CASTRGEGGYNEQFF

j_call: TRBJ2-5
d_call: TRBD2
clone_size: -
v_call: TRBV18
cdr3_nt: TGTGCCAGCTCAGCCACCACGCTAGCCGGGACTAGTATTACGGAGACCCAGTACTTC
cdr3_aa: CASSATTLAGTSITETQYF

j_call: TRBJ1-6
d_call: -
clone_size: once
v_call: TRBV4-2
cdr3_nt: TGTGCCAGCAGCCAAGAGGGAGCTAGCTCCTATAATTCACCCCTCCACTTT
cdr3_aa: CASSQEGASSYNSPLHF

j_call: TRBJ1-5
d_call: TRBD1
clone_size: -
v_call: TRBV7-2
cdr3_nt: TGTGCCAGCAGCCAGAGGGACAGGGGAAAGGATCAGCCCCAGCATTTT
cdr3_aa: CASSQRDRGKDQPQHF

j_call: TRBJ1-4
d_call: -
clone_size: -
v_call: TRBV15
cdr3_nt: TGTGCCACCAGCAGAGATTTAACGGTTAATGAAAAACTGTTTTTT
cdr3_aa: CATSRDLTVNEKLFF

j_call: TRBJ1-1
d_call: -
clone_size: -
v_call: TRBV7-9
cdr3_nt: TGTGCCAGCAGCTCGAGCCGGAGGGGTATCACTGAAGCTTTCTTT
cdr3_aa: CASSSSRRGITEAFF

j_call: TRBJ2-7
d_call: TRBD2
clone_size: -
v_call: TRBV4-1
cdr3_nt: TGCGCCAGCAGCCAAGCTCTAGCGGGAGGGCTCGAGCAGTACTTC
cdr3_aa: CASSQALAGGLEQYF

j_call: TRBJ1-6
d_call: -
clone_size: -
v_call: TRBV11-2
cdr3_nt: TGTGCCAGCAGCTTAGAGGGATCCTATAATTCACCCCTCCACTTT
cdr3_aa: CASSLEGSYNSPLHF

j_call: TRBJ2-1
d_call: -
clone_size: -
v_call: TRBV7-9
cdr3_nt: TGTGCCAGCAGCCCCATGGGGGGGGCAACGTCCTACAATGAGCAGTTCTTC
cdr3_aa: CASSPMGGATSYNEQFF

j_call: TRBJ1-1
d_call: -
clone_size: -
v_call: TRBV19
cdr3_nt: TGTGCCAGCCTCAATACAGGCTTGAACACTGAAGCTTTCTTT
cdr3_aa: CASLNTGLNTEAFF

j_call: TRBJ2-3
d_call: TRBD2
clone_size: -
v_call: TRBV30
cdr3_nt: TGTGCCTGGAGAAGCAGGGAGGGGCATTTT
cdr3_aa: CAWRSREGHF

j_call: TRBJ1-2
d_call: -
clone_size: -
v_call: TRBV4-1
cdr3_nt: TGCGCCAGCAGGTCGACAGGACTGCGTGGCTACACCTTC
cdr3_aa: CASRSTGLRGYTF

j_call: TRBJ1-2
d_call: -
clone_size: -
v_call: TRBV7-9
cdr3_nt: TGTGCCAGCAGCTTAGACGCAAGTTCGGTCAACTATGGCTACACCTTC
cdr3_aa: CASSLDASSVNYGYTF

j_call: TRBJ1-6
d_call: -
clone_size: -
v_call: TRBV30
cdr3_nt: TGTGCCTGGAGTGTACAAAAAGGGGTCGGTTCACCCCTCCACTTT
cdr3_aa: CAWSVQKGVGSPLHF

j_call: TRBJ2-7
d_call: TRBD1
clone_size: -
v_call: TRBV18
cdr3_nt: TGTGCCAGCTCACCGGTTCAGGGGGCGTACGAGCAGTACTTC
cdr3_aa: CASSPVQGAYEQYF

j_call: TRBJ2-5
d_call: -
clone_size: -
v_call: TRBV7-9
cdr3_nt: TGTGCCAGCAGCTTAGACCCAGCGGGCGAAGAGACCCAGTACTTC
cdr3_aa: CASSLDPAGEETQYF

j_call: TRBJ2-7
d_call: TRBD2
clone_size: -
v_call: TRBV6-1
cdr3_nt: TGTGCCAGCAGTGAACGTCGGGAGGCTCCCTACGAGCAGTACTTC
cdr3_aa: CASSERREAPYEQYF

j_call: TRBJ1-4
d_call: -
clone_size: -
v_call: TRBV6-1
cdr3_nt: TGTGCCAGCAGCGACGGCTTTCTAGGGGAAAAACTGTTTTTT
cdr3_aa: CASSDGFLGEKLFF

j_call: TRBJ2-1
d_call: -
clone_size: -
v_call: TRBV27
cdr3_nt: TGTGCCAGCAGTTTACGCGGGTCAACCTACAATGAGCAGTTCTTC
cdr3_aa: CASSLRGSTYNEQFF

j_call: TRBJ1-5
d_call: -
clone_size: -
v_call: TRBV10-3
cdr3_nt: TGTGCCACGCGCGAGTATAGCAATCAGCCCCAGCATTTT
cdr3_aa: CATREYSNQPQHF

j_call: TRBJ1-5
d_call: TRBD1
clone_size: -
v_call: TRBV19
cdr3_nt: TGTGCCAGTAGTAGGGACAGCCGGTACAATCAGCCCCAGCATTTT
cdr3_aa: CASSRDSRYNQPQHF

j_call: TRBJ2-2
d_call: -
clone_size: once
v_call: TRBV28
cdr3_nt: TGTGCCAGCAGTCCCCCGACTGGGGAGCTGTTTTTT
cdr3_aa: CASSPPTGELFF

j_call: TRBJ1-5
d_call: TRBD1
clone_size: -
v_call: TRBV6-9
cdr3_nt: TGTGCCAGCAGTCAGGGGGGTAATCAGCCCCAGCATTTT
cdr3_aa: CASSQGGNQPQHF

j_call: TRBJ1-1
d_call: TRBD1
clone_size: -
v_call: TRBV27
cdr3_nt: TGTGCCAGCAGTTTATCTTCAAGCGGACAGGGGATACTGAACACTGAAGCTTTCTTT
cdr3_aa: CASSLSSSGQGILNTEAFF

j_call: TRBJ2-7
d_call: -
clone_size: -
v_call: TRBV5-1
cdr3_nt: TGCGCCAGCAGCTTGGAACCGGGGGCCTACTACGAGCAGTACTTC
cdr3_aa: CASSLEPGAYYEQYF

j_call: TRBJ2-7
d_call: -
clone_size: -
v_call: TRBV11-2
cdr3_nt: TGTGCCAGCAGAATCCGGGACGGCTCCTACGAGCAGTACTTC
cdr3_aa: CASRIRDGSYEQYF

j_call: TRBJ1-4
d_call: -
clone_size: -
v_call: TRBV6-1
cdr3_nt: TGTGCCAGCAGTGAAGAGGCAGGGTCGGCCCCAACTAATGAAAAACTGTTTTTT
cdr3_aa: CASSEEAGSAPTNEKLFF

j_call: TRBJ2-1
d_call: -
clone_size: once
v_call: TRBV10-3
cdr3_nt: TGTGCCATCACACAGGGACTTTCGAATGAGCAGTTCTTC
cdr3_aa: CAITQGLSNEQFF

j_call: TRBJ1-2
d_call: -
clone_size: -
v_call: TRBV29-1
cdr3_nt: TGCAGCGTCACACATAGACAGTCGGGGTCCTCTAACTATGGCTACACCTTC
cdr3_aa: CSVTHRQSGSSNYGYTF

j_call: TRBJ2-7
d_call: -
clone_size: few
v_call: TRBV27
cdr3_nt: TGTGCCAGCAGTTGGGGCAGCAGCTCCTACGAGCAGTACTTC
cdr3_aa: CASSWGSSSYEQYF

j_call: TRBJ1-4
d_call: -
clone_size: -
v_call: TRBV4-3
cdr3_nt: TGCGCCAGCAGCCGCGGACAGTCAGAAAAACTGTTTTTT
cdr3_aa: CASSRGQSEKLFF

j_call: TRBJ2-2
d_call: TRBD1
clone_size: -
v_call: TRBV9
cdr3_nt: TGTGCCAGCAGCGTAGGGGACAGGATCACCGGGGAGCTGTTTTTT
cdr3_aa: CASSVGDRITGELFF

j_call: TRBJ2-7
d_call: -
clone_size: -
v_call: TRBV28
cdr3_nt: TGTGCCACCGTGGATATGAGCTCCTACGAGCAGTACTTC
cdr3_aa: CATVDMSSYEQYF

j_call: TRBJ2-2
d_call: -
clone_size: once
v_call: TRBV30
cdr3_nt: TGTGCCTCTAGGGGGACCGGGGAGCTGTTTTTT
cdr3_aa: CASRGTGELFF

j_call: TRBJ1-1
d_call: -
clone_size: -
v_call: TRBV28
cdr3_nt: TGTGCCACCGCGACCGGGTTTGAGGCTTTCTTT
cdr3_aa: CATATGFEAFF

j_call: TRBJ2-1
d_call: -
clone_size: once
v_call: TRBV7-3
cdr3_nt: TGTGCCAGCAGTTTTTCAGGGTCGGGTGAGCAGTTCTTC
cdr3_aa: CASSFSGSGEQFF

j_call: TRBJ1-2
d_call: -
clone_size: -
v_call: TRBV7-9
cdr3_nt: TGTGCCAGCAGTGTACGCGAAGTGGATGGCTACACCTTC
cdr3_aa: CASSVREVDGYTF

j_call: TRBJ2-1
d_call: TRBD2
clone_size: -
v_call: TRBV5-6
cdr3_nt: TGTGCCAGCAGCCAGGGACTAGCGGGAGGGCCGGTCAATGAGCAGTTCTTC
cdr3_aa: CASSQGLAGGPVNEQFF

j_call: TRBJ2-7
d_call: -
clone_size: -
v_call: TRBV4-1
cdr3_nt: TGCGCCAGCAGCCAAGCCGGGAACAGGTTCCACGAGCAGTACTTC
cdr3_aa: CASSQAGNRFHEQYF

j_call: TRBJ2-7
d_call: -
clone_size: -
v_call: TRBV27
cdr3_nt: TGTGCCAGCAGTTTAAAGCCGGATCCCTCCTACGAGCAGTACTTC
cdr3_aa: CASSLKPDPSYEQYF

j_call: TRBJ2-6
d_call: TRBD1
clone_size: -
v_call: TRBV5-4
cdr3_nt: TGTGCCAGCGGATCCGGGACAGGGGTCTCTGGGGCCAACGTCCTGACTTTC
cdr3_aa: CASGSGTGVSGANVLTF

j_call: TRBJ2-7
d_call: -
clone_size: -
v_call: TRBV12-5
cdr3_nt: TGTGCTAGTGGGTCAGGAATACTCTACGAGCAGTACTTC
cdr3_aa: CASGSGILYEQYF

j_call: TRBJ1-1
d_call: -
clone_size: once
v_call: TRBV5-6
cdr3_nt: TGTGCCAGCAGCTTGTGGGGTGACACTGAAGCTTTCTTT
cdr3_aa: CASSLWGDTEAFF

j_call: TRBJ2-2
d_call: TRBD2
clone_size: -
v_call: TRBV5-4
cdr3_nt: TGTGCCAGCAGCCCAGAGTCTAGCGGACTCACCGGGGAGCTGTTTTTT
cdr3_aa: CASSPESSGLTGELFF

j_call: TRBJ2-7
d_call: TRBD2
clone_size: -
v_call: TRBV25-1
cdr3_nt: TGTGCCAGCAGTGCACTAGCGGGGGACTACGAGCAGTACTTC
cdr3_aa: CASSALAGDYEQYF

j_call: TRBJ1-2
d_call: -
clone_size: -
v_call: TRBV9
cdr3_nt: TGTGCCAGCAGGGCCCAGGTAGGGGGGAACTATGGCTACACCTTC
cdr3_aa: CASRAQVGGNYGYTF

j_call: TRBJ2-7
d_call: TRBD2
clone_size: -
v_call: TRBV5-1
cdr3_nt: TGCGCCAGCAGCTTGGGACTAGCGGGAGGGCCCCCCTACGAGCAGTACTTC
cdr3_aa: CASSLGLAGGPPYEQYF

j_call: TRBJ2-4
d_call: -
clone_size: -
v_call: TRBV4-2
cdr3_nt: TGTGCCAGCAGCCCGGAGGTGGGAGGAAAGGAGGACATTCAGTACTTC
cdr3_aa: CASSPEVGGKEDIQYF

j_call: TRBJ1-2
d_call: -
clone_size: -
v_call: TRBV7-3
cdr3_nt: TGTGCCAGCAGCTTAAACGGGGGCTATGGCTACACCTTC
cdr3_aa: CASSLNGGYGYTF